This T cell receptor beta chain was documented in a study of CD8+ T cells in alopecia areata. Study findings and constraints: Significant decreases in scalp clonality and expanded CD8+ clones followed tofacitinib treatment. TCRs were shared less clearly across patients than in mice, possibly for HLA-related reasons. Amid tofacitinib therapy, many expanded lesional clones stayed present in scalp and blood.

The sample holds a few counts of this clone. Its antigen is unidentified. This sample's treatment: oral pan-JAK inhibitor, 5-10 mg twice daily. CD4+ and CD8+ T cells were sorted from PBMCs stained for CD3, CD4 and CD8. cDNA serving as the sequencing template came from extracted, reverse transcribed RNA. Profiled with immunoSEQ multiplex PCR; TCRdb holds only in-frame clones, not every one. This table has some 180,000 clones, about half appearing once. CDR1 is SQVTM and CDR2 is ANQGSEA in the germline V gene. V was clipped by 3 bases and J by 4 bases, with 12 bases between them. The CDR3 has 13 amino acids.

The material was CD8+ T cells sorted from blood, obtained at roughly week 53, from a patient treated with tofacitinib. The chain uses TRBV29-1 and TRBJ1-2; D may be TRBD1 (5 bases). The sequence was collected from a human donor with alopecia areata. The CDR3 bases are TGCAGCGTTGACCGGGACCAGGGCTATGGCTACACCTTC. Translation: CSVDRDQGYGYTF.